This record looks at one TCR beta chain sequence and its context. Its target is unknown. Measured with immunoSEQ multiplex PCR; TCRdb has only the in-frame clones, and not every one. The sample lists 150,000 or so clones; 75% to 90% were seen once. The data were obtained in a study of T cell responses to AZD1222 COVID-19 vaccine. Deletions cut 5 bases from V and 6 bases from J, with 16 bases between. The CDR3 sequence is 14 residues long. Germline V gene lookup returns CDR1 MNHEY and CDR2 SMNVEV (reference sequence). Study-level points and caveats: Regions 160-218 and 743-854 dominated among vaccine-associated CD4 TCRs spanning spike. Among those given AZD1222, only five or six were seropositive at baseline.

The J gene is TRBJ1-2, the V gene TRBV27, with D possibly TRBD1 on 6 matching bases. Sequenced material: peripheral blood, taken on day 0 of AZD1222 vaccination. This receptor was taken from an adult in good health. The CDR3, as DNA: TGTGCCAGCAGTCCCCACAGGGAAGGAAATGGCTACACCTTC. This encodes CASSPHREGNGYTF.